The 2 T cell receptor beta chains listed next were all sequenced from one sample in a study of CD8 T cells in ankylosing spondylitis. Study-level points and caveats: Apparently characteristic of ankylosing spondylitis blood was a TCR beta motif (about 8 highly homologous variants).

MiXCR, applied by TCRdb to the 5' RACE reads, yields one record per CDR3 protein. The sample lists 670,000 or so distinct CDR3 sequences, 15% to 20% seen once, with around 20% in the top ten. The antigens for these receptors are not known. What was sequenced was blood, either unsorted or a sorted T cell fraction (not recorded which). The origin of the receptors is a male donor with ankylosing spondylitis.

The chain uses TRBV5-1 and TRBJ1-6; D is ambiguous. The germline V gene has CDR1 SGHRS and CDR2 YFSETQ. This CDR3 spans 14 amino acids. Deletions cut 0 bases from V and 6 bases from J, with 7 bases between. CDR3 residues: CASSLEGSNSPLHF. In DNA form, the CDR3 reads TGCGCCAGCAGCTTGGAAGGGAGTAATTCACCCCTCCACTTT.

The chain joins TRBV29-1 to TRBJ1-4, with TRBD1 matching over 8 bases. The germline CDR1 and CDR2 sequences are SQVTM and ANQGSEA. The CDR3 sequence is 15 residues long. V lost 4 bases, J lost 3 bases, and 7 bases stayed unmatched. The CDR3 is CSVGSGGAANEKLFF. CDR3 in DNA: TGCAGCGTTGGATCAGGGGGCGCGGCTAATGAAAAACTGTTTTTT.